Below, 5 T cell receptor beta chains from the same sample are listed, as sequenced in a study of CD8 T cells in Susac syndrome. Random hexamers were used to reverse transcribe about 0.45 to 1 ug of RNA. TCRdb recomputed calls from the immunoSEQ multiplex PCR reads with MiXCR, one row per CDR3 protein. The data contain more than 150,000 distinct CDR3 sequences, roughly 95% of them singletons. Sequenced: CD4+ T cells from PBMCs. These receptor sequences come from a human donor with Susac syndrome.

This chain links TRBV20-1 with TRBJ2-5; D possibly corresponds to TRBD2 (6 bases). Per germline, CDR1 DFQATT and CDR2 SNEGSKA (reference sequence). The CDR3 is 14 amino acids. With 3 bases removed from V and 6 bases from J, the gap between germline ends came to 17 bases. The CDR3 region has the DNA TGCAGTGCTAGTTGGCGGGATCGTCGGCAGACCCAGTACTTC. This encodes CSASWRDRRQTQYF.

The V gene is TRBV24-1, the J gene TRBJ2-3; TRBD2 is a possible D gene (6 bases). The V gene lost 4 bases and the J gene lost 0 bases, with 10 bases spanning the gap. This CDR3 has 15 residues. Looked up from germline, CDR1 is KGHDR and CDR2 is SFDVKD. This CDR3 is CATSDPGTSTDTQYF. In DNA, the CDR3 is TGTGCCACCAGTGACCCCGGGACTAGCACAGATACGCAGTATTTT.

The J gene is TRBJ2-1, the V gene TRBV4-3, with 8 bases fitting TRBD1. Germline values: CDR1 LGHNA, CDR2 YSLEER. This CDR3 comprises 15 residues. J gave up 7 bases and V 1 base, and 6 bases lay outside the gene matches. The CDR3 DNA is TGCGCCAGCAGCCAAGCGAGACAGGGGTTGAATGAGCAGTTCTTC. Encoded protein: CASSQARQGLNEQFF.

J is TRBJ2-3 and V is TRBV9; possible D gene TRBD2, 6 bases. CDR1 is SGDLS, CDR2 YYNGEE, per germline. The CDR3 is 15 amino acids. With 4 bases removed from V and 4 bases from J, the gap between germline ends came to 16 bases. The CDR3 region is CASSFGSSGADTQYF. The CDR3 region has the DNA TGTGCCAGCAGCTTCGGGTCCTCGGGGGCAGATACGCAGTATTTT.

This chain links TRBV14 with TRBJ2-1; D could derive from TRBD1 or TRBD2 (5 bases each). With 3 bases removed from V and 3 bases from J, the gap between germline ends came to 24 bases. The germline gives CDR1 SGHDN, CDR2 FVKESK. CDR3 length: 19 amino acids. The CDR3 region is CASSHWTLLGTPLYNEQFF. Written as DNA, the CDR3 is TGTGCCAGCAGCCATTGGACCCTCCTAGGGACCCCCCTCTACAATGAGCAGTTCTTC.